The T cell receptor (beta chain) described here comes from a study of spatial heterogeneity in lung cancer. Study context: Where they were available, follow-up PBMC samples were sequenced, at a median of about 25 months after resection. In the raw reads, each unique TCR and UMI combination was present more than ten times on average.

The sample's time point: blood at routine non-recurrence follow-up after resection. No cells were sorted before sequencing. The whole RNA sequenced was extracted from tumor, nontumor lung or frozen PBMC. The germline V gene has CDR1 MDHEN and CDR2 SYDVKM. The CDR3 has 16 amino acids. V dropped 6 bases and J dropped 3; count of bases not matched to a gene: 9. A unique molecular identifier was attached to every TCR cDNA molecule. In TCRdb, the 5' RACE reads were re-called with MiXCR into one record per CDR3 protein. The sample carries about 120,000 distinct CDR3 sequences, 9% to 15% recorded once. This clonotype was recorded a few times. Its antigen is currently unknown. Study-level findings and limits: Compared with follow-up, resection was when ubiquitous expanded tumor TCRs appeared in blood more.

The receptor comes from a male donor with early-stage non-small cell lung cancer. This specimen consisted of PBMCs, obtained at follow-up. The V call is TRBV28, the J call TRBJ1-2, with 11 positions matching TRBD1. This chain's CDR3 is CASRDRGRWVDYGYTF. DNA for the CDR3: TGTGCCAGCAGGGACAGGGGGCGCTGGGTGGACTATGGCTACACCTTC.